This T cell receptor (beta chain) was sequenced during a study of T cell responses to AZD1222 COVID-19 vaccine. On this clone itself: The target antigen is unknown.

Points from the study as a whole: Reportedly, nearly half the spike-specific TCRs target unmutated variant regions.

Germline values: CDR1 SNHLY, CDR2 FYNNEI. V shed 8 bases and J shed 1 base, with 5 bases lying between them. This CDR3 spans 11 amino acids. Using immunoSEQ multiplex PCR, the repertoire was profiled, and TCRdb retains in-frame clones only, with some absent. The sample comprises some 97,000 clones, around 90% of which are singletons, and 1.7% rests with the top ten. The chain uses TRBV2 and TRBJ2-5, with D uncertain. This clonotype was obtained from an adult in good health. Sequenced here: peripheral blood, sampled on day 0 of AZD1222 vaccination. CDR3 residues: CASGSQETQYF. DNA for the CDR3: TGTGCCAGCGGGTCCCAAGAGACCCAGTACTTC.